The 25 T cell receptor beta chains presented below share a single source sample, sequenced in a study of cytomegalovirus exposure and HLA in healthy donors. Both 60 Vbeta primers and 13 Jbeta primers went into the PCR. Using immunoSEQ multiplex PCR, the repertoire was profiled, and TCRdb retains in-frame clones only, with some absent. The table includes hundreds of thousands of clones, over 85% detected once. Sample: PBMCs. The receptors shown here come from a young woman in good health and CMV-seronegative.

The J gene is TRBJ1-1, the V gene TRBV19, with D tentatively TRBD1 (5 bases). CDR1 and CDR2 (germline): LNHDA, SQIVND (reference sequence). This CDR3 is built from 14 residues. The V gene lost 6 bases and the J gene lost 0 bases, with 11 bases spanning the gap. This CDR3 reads CASSLTDMNTEAFF. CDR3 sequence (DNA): TGTGCCAGTAGCCTGACAGACATGAACACTGAAGCTTTCTTT.

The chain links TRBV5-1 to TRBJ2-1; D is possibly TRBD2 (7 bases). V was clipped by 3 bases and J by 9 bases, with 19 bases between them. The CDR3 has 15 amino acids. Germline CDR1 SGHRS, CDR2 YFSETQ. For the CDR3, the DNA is TGCGCCAGCAGCTCAGCTGTAGACGGGGGGCTTGAGCAGTTCTTC. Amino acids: CASSSAVDGGLEQFF.

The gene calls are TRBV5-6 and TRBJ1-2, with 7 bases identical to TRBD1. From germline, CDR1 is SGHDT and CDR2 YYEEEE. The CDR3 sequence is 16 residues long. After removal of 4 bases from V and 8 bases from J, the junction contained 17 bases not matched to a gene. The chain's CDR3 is CASSPRPGQIRLGYTF. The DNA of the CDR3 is TGTGCCAGCAGCCCTCGCCCGGGACAGATACGATTAGGCTACACCTTC.

In DNA, the CDR3 is TGTGCCAGCGGGGGAGGGGGACTAGCCTCGCCGTTGAGGCAGTACTTC. The encoded protein is CASGGGGLASPLRQYF. The chain employs TRBV2 and TRBJ2-7, with TRBD2 matching over 9 bases. Trimming removed 8 bases from V and 9 bases from J; junction bases left unmatched: 20. CDR1 and CDR2 from the germline V gene are SNHLY and FYNNEI. The CDR3 runs 16 residues.

CDR3: CASSPQQGYGNTIYF. The DNA for the CDR3 is TGTGCCAGCTCACCACAACAGGGGTATGGAAACACCATATATTTT. The rearrangement joins TRBV18 to TRBJ1-3; 7 positions match TRBD1. The CDR3 loop spans 15 amino acids. Germline V lookup: CDR1 KGHSH, CDR2 LQKENI. V trimming: 1 base; J trimming: 3 bases; junction bases outside the gene matches: 3.

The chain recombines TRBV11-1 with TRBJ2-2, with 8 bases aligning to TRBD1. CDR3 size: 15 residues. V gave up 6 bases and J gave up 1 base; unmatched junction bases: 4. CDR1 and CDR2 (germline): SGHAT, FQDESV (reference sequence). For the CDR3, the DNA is TGTGCCAGCAGAACCGGGACAGGGAACACCGGGGAGCTGTTTTTT. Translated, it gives CASRTGTGNTGELFF.

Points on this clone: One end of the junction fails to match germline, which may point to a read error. This chain's CDR3 is CASSLETSPYSNQPQHF. DNA of the CDR3: TGTGCTAGCAGCCTTGAGACTTCCCCCTATAGCAATCAGCCCCAGCATTTT. The V and J genes are TRBV7-7 and TRBJ1-5; no reliable D call. The V gene's germline CDR1 is SSHAT and CDR2 FNYEAQ (reference sequence). This CDR3 spans 17 amino acids.

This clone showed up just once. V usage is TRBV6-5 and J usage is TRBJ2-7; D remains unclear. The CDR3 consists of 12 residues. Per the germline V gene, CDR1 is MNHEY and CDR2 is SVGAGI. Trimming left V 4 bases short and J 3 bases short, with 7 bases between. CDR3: CASSSTRYEQYF. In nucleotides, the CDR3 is TGTGCCAGCAGTTCCACACGCTACGAGCAGTACTTC.

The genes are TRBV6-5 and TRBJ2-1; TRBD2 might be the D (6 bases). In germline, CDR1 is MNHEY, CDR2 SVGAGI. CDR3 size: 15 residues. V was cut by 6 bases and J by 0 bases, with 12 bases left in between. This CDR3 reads CASSLRGSSYNEQFF. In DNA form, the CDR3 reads TGTGCCAGCAGCCTCCGGGGGAGCTCCTACAATGAGCAGTTCTTC.

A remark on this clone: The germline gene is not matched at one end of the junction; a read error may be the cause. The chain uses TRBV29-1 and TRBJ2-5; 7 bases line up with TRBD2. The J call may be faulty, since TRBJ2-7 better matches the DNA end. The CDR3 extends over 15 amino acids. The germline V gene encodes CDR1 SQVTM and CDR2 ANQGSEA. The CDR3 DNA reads TGCGGCGTTGGGGCCCCAGCGGGGCGATCCTACGAGCAGTACTTC. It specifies CGVGAPAGRSYEQYF.

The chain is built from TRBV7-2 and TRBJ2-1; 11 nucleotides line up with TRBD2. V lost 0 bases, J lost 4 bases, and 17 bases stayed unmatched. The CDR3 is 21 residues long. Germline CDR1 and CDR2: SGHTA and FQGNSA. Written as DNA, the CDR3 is TGTGCCAGCAGCTTAGCCGGTTTAGCCTACGGGACTAGCGGAGATTACAATGAGCAGTTCTTC. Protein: CASSLAGLAYGTSGDYNEQFF.

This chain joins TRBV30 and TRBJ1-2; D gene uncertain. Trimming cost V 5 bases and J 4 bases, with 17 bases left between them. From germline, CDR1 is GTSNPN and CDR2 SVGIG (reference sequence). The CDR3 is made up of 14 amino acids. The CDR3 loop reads CAWATQVGSYGYTF. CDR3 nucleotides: TGTGCCTGGGCCACGCAGGTGGGTTCCTATGGCTACACCTTC.

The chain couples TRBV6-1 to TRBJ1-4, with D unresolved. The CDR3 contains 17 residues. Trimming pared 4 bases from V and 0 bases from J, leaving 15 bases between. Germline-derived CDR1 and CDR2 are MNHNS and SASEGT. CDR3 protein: CASSVSEDFATNEKLFF. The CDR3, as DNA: TGTGCCAGCAGTGTATCCGAGGACTTTGCAACTAATGAAAAACTGTTTTTT.

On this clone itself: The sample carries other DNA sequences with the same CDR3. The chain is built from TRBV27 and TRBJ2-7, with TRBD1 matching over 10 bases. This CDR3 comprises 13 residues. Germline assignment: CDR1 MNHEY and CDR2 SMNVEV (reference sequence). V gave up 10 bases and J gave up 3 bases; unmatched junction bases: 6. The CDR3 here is CATPWTGGYEQYF. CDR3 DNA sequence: TGTGCCACCCCCTGGACAGGGGGCTACGAGCAGTACTTC.

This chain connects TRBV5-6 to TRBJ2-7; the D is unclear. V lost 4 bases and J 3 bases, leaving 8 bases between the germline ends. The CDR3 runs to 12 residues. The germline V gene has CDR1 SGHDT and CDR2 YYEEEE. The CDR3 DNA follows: TGTGCCAGCAGCACTATTCTCTACGAGCAGTACTTC. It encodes CASSTILYEQYF.

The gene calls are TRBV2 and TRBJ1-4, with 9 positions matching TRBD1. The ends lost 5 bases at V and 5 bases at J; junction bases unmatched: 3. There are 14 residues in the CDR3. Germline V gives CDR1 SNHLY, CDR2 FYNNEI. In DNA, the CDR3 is TGTGCCAGCAGTTCGGACAGGGGCAATGAAAAACTGTTTTTT. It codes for CASSSDRGNEKLFF.

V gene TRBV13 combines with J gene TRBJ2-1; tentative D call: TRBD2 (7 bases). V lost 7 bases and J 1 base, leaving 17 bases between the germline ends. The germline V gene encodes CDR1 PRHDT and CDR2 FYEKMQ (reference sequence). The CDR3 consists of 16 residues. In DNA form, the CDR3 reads TGTGCCAGCAACACTTTAAGGGGGGGTTCCTACAATGAGCAGTTCTTC. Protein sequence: CASNTLRGGSYNEQFF.

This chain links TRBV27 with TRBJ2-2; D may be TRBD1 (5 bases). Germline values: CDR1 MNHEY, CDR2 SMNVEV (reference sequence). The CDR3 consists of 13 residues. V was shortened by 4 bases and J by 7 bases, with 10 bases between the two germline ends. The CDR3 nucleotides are TGTGCCAGCAGTTCCAGGGTAGGCGGGGAGCTGTTTTTT. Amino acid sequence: CASSSRVGGELFF.

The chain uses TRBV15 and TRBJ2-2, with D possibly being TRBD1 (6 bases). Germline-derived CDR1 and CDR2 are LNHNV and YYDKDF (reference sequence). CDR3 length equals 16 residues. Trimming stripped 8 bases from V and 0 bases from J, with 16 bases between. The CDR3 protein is CATVETGSSNTGELFF. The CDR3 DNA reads TGTGCCACCGTCGAAACAGGGTCCTCGAACACCGGGGAGCTGTTTTTT.

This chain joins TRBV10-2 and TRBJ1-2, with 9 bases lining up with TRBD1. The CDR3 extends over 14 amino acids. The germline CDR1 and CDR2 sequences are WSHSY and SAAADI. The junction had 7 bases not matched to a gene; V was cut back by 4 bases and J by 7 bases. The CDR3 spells CASSVAGTGSGYTF. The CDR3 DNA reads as TGCGCCAGCAGTGTCGCCGGGACAGGGTCTGGCTACACCTTC.

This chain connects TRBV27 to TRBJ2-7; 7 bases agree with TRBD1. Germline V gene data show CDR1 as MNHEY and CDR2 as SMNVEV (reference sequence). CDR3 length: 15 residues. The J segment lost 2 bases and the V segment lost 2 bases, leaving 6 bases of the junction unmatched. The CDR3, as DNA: TGTGCCAGCAGTTTAGTTCGGGACAGACCCTACGAGCAGTACTTC. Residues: CASSLVRDRPYEQYF.

CDR3 sequence (DNA): TGTGCCAGCAGTTACCGGGACAGTGAGTATGAAGCTTTCTTT. The encoded protein is CASSYRDSEYEAFF. The chain has TRBV6-6 and TRBJ1-1; 7 positions match TRBD1. V gave up 2 bases and J gave up 7 bases; unmatched junction bases: 7. The V gene's germline CDR1 is MNHNY and CDR2 SVGAGI (reference sequence). The CDR3 runs 14 residues.

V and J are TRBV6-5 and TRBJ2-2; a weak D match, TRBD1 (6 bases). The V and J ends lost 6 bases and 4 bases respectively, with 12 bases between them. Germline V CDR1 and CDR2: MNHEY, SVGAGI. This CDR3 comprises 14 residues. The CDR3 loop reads CASSPPGATGELFF. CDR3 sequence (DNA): TGTGCCAGCAGCCCCCCAGGGGCCACCGGGGAGCTGTTTTTT.

The CDR3 nucleotides are TGTGCCTCCATAAGGGGACAGTCGAGCTATGGCTACACCTTC. Translating gives CASIRGQSSYGYTF. This rearrangement joins TRBV10-3 to TRBJ1-2; 7 bases are a match to TRBD1. From germline, CDR1 is ENHRY and CDR2 SYGVKD. The CDR3 is 14 residues long. The ends lost 11 bases at V and 4 bases at J; junction bases unmatched: 13.

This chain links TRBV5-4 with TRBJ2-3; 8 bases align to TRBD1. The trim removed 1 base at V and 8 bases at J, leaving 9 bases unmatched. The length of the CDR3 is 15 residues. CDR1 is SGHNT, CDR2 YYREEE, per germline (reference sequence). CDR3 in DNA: TGTGCCAGCAGCTTGCCGGGACAGGAGCCCTTTACGCAGTATTTT. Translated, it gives CASSLPGQEPFTQYF.